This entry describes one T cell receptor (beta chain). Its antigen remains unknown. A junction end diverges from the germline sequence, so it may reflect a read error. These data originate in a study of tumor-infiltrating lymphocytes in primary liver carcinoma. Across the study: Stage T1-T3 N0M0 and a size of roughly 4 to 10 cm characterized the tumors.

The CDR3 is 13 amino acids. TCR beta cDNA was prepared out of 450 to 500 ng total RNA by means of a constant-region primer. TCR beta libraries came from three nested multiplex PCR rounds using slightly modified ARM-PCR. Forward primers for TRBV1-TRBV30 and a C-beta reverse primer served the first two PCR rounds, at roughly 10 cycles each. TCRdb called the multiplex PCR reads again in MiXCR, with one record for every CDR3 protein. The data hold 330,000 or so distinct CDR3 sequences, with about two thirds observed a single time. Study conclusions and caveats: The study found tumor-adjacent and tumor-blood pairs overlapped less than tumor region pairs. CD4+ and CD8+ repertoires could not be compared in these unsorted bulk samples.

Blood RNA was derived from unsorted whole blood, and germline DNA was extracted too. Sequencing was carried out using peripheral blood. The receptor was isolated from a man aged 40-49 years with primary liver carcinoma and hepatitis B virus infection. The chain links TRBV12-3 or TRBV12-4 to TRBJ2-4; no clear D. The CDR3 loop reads CAIGHRSKNIQYF. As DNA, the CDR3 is TGTGCCATAGGTCACAGATCCAAAAATATTCAGTACTTC.